Listed below are T cell receptor beta chains from one sample, sequenced in a study of monozygotic twins with inflammatory bowel disease. TCRdb reanalyzed the 5' RACE reads and collapses them to one entry per CDR3 protein, without DNA. The sample includes 300,000 to 450,000 distinct CDR3 sequences. Sequencing input: blood. The origin of the receptors is a human donor with ulcerative colitis or Crohn's disease, or a healthy co-twin of an affected twin (not recorded which). Each CDR3 is given with its conserved first and last residue.

J gene	V gene	CDR3 protein
TRBJ1-2	TRBV9	CASSEAGTYGYTF
TRBJ2-3	TRBV5-1	CASSGLAAPSTDTQYF
TRBJ1-1	TRBV11-2	CASSLGNFHQGADTEAFF
TRBJ1-2	TRBV3-1	CASSPRTTTNYGYTF
TRBJ2-3	TRBV7-3	CASSSRPTDTYTDTQYF
TRBJ2-7	TRBV7-9	CASSFPAGGEQYF
TRBJ2-3	TRBV5-1	CASSPTWTSGGATDTQYF
TRBJ1-2	TRBV5-5	CASSLALSGEGYTF
TRBJ2-5	TRBV7-8	CASRTGRLAGGRGETQYF
TRBJ2-4	TRBV28	CASSGTRGALAKNIQYF
TRBJ2-7	TRBV29-1	CSVTGLAKPYEQYF
TRBJ1-6	TRBV7-3	CASSLIPGQYNSPLHF
TRBJ1-2	TRBV6-6	CASSFSDGDYGYTF
TRBJ2-3	TRBV12-3/TRBV12-4	CASSFTTATSTDTQYF
TRBJ2-3	TRBV11-2	CASSLRSGITDTQYF
TRBJ1-5	TRBV14	CASSQGSNQPQHF
TRBJ2-7	TRBV6-1	CATRVTGKSSYEQYF
TRBJ2-2	TRBV15	CATSRDGGPSGLAGGLDTGELFF
TRBJ2-1	TRBV20-1	CSAALGLAGSYNEQFF
TRBJ1-5	TRBV11-2	CASSQTGTAFYSNQPQHF
TRBJ1-2	TRBV7-8	CASSLSRQGALGYTF
TRBJ1-1	TRBV12-3/TRBV12-4	CASREDRGNDTEAFF
TRBJ2-7	TRBV5-1	CASSSGSASYLEQYF
TRBJ1-5	TRBV24-1	CATSDVQGAGNQPQHF
TRBJ2-2	TRBV9	CASSRDLPVENTGELFF
TRBJ2-3	TRBV7-8	CASSLDPGDDTQHF
TRBJ2-1	TRBV14	CASSQPGQGARNEQFF
TRBJ2-1	TRBV5-5	CASSSLDRVNEQFF
TRBJ2-7	TRBV5-1	CASSFRQGLDEQYF
TRBJ2-5	TRBV7-9	CASSFSASLETQYF
TRBJ1-6	TRBV27	CASSYQGANNSPLHF
TRBJ2-1	TRBV6-4	CASSNKGLAGGNEQFF
TRBJ2-1	TRBV5-1	CASSLEQPSGNEQFF
TRBJ1-5	TRBV12-3/TRBV12-4	CASSLPVSGQPQHF
TRBJ2-7	TRBV9	CTSSVETGIYSEQYF
TRBJ2-2	TRBV4-2	CASSHDQANTGELFF
TRBJ2-1	TRBV25-1	CASSGGTAYNEQFF
TRBJ1-2	TRBV4-1	CASSQDGVNRMGGYGYTF
TRBJ2-1	TRBV7-2	CASSRAYPGIGQFF
TRBJ2-3	TRBV6-4	CASSAGDDTDTQYF
TRBJ1-1	TRBV6-5	CASSYSGRGNTEAFF
TRBJ2-2	TRBV28	CASSSRTMRNTGELFF
TRBJ2-7	TRBV6-6	CASSHLQGAGEQYF
TRBJ2-7	TRBV5-6	CASSLGGMGDTYEQYF
TRBJ1-5	TRBV20-1	CSARAGQGLGNQPQHF
TRBJ1-3	TRBV12-3/TRBV12-4	CAQRRHSGNTIYF
TRBJ2-1	TRBV7-3	CASSLRGPVSMDVHEQFF
TRBJ2-7	TRBV5-5	CASSLAAERGGLYEQYF
TRBJ2-7	TRBV7-9	CASSLGQGFEQYF
TRBJ2-7	TRBV12-3/TRBV12-4	CASSLGPDPMAEQYF
TRBJ2-3	TRBV6-1	CASSRTSGADTQYF
TRBJ1-3	TRBV2	CASSGGPSSGNTIYF
TRBJ1-2	TRBV9	CASSVASRVNYGYTF
TRBJ1-4	TRBV27	CASSFQVHEKLFF
TRBJ1-5	TRBV5-4	CASSSGVGQPQHF